The 30 T cell receptor beta chains below come from one sample, sequenced in a study of T cells in Graves' hyperthyroidism and ophthalmopathy (dated by TCRdb to the late 2010s). To prepare the library, multiplex PCR was applied. For sequencing, an Illumina HiSeq 2000 was employed. The TCR beta CDR3 regions were amplified from RNA transcripts. The TCR CDR3 was subjected to a first round of RT-PCR using the HTBI primer set and the Qiagen OneStep RT-PCR kit. The public reads were quality trimmed at Q25 with fastp and then assembled into clones with MiXCR by TCRdb, keeping productive beta chains. Every CDR3 protein is listed once, alongside the most common genes and DNA of its rows. This sample gives about 520,000 distinct CDR3 sequences in total; around a quarter of them show up just once. The ten largest make up about 10% of the sample. The sequenced sample was blood. The receptors were sampled from a woman younger than 45 with Graves' ophthalmopathy.

This clonotype occurred many times. The rearrangement joins TRBV5-5 to TRBJ2-7; tentatively, D is TRBD2 (6 bases). Trimming stripped 2 bases from V and 3 bases from J, with 12 bases between. The length of the CDR3 is 14 residues. Germline CDR1 and CDR2: SGHKS and YYEKEE (reference sequence). The CDR3 coding sequence is TGTGCCAGCAGCTTACTTTGGGGGGTCTACGAGCAGTACTTC. Protein product: CASSLLWGVYEQYF.

This chain joins TRBV14 and TRBJ2-7, with D unclear. The CDR3 runs 12 residues. Looked up from germline, CDR1 is SGHDN and CDR2 is FVKESK. The V end lost 2 bases, the J end lost 3 bases, and 5 bases lay between the germline ends. The CDR3 DNA sequence: TGTGCCAGCAGCCAAACCGTCTACGAGCAGTACTTC. Encoded protein: CASSQTVYEQYF.

This clonotype has ten or more counts. The chain joins TRBV19 to TRBJ1-2; D is uncertain. The CDR3 is 15 residues long. V lost 3 bases, J lost 8 bases, and 19 bases lay in between. Per the germline V gene, CDR1 is LNHDA and CDR2 is SQIVND (reference sequence). The DNA of the CDR3 is TGTGCCAGTAGTATTACCCTAATTACCGGGAGAGGCTACACCTTC. Its protein is CASSITLITGRGYTF.

The chain carries TRBV12-3 or TRBV12-4 and TRBJ1-2; 8 bases map to TRBD1. V dropped 6 bases and J dropped 3; count of bases not matched to a gene: 9. CDR3 size: 15 residues. CDR3 sequence reads: CASRLTGDSDYGYTF. CDR3 nucleotide sequence: TGTGCCAGCAGATTGACAGGGGACTCCGACTATGGCTACACCTTC.

This clonotype was seen many times. This rearrangement joins TRBV15 to TRBJ1-1; D remains ambiguous. Looked up from germline, CDR1 is LNHNV and CDR2 is YYDKDF (reference sequence). V was trimmed by 4 bases and J by 0 bases, leaving 9 bases between them. The CDR3 spans 14 residues. The CDR3 region is CATSTSGMNTEAFF. The CDR3 DNA sequence: TGTGCCACCAGCACTTCGGGCATGAACACTGAAGCTTTCTTT. Using reference TRBV15 and TRBJ1-1 for the parts outside the CDR3, the full variable domain is DAMVIQNPRYQVTQFGKPVTLSCSQTLNHNVMYWYQQKSSQAPKLLFHYYDKDFNNEADTPDNFQSRRPNTSFCFLDIRSPGLGDTAMYLCATSTSGMNTEAFFGQGTRLTVV.

Ten or more counts support this clonotype. V is TRBV28 and J is TRBJ1-5; D might be TRBD1 (5 bases). The CDR3 runs 14 residues. V lost 3 bases and J 10 bases, leaving 16 bases between the germline ends. Germline V lookup: CDR1 MDHEN, CDR2 SYDVKM. Written as DNA, the CDR3 is TGTGCCAGCAGTTTGGACATGGAGATAGGTCCCCAGCATTTT. As protein: CASSLDMEIGPQHF. The variable domain in full, completed from reference TRBV28 and TRBJ1-5, reads DVKVTQSSRYLVKRTGEKVFLECVQDMDHENMFWYRQDPGLGLRLIYFSYDVKMKEKGDIPEGYSVSREKKERFSLILESASTNQTSMYLCASSLDMEIGPQHFGDGTRLSIL.

A single count supports this clonotype. The CDR3 DNA sequence: TGTGCCAGCAGCCAAATGGATAGGGGGCGCAGTACTGAAGCTTTCTTT. Translated, it gives CASSQMDRGRSTEAFF. J is TRBJ1-1 and V is TRBV14; the match to TRBD1 covers 7 bases. The V gene end was trimmed by 2 bases and the J gene end by 5 bases; junction bases not matched to a gene: 11. Per germline, CDR1 SGHDN and CDR2 FVKESK. The CDR3 has 16 residues.

This chain connects TRBV28 to TRBJ2-5; no clear D gene. The CDR3 consists of 11 residues. Trimming took 10 bases from V and 5 from J, leaving 11 bases between them. CDR1 is MDHEN, CDR2 SYDVKM, per germline. This CDR3 reads CAISIRETQYF. DNA of the CDR3: TGTGCCATCAGCATTAGGGAGACCCAGTACTTC.

The genes are TRBV12-3 or TRBV12-4 and TRBJ1-3; tentative D call: TRBD1 (5 bases). V was trimmed by 6 bases and J by 0 bases, leaving 12 bases between them. The length of the CDR3 is 15 residues. CDR3 region: CASRTDRSSGNTIYF. CDR3 bases: TGTGCCAGCAGGACAGACAGAAGCTCTGGAAACACCATATATTTT.

The table lists this clonotype with many counts. The chain couples TRBV2 to TRBJ1-6, with TRBD1 as a possible D gene (6 bases). This CDR3 contains 13 residues. Germline values: CDR1 SNHLY, CDR2 FYNNEI. Trimming cost V 3 bases and J 6 bases, with 6 bases left between them. CDR3 sequence: CASSDRGNSPLHF. The CDR3 DNA reads as TGTGCCAGCAGTGACAGGGGTAATTCACCCCTCCACTTT.

This clonotype was seen a handful of times. DNA of the CDR3: TGTGCCAGCAGCCCAAAAGGGGGCACAGTCGTTACTGAAGCTTTCTTT. This translates into CASSPKGGTVVTEAFF. The chain uses TRBV11-1 and TRBJ1-1; TRBD1 aligns across 7 bases. V lost 5 bases to trimming and J lost 5 bases; unmatched junction nucleotides: 14. The germline gives CDR1 SGHAT, CDR2 FQDESV (reference sequence). This CDR3 has 16 amino acids.

This clonotype was recorded at least ten times. The chain couples TRBV6-1 to TRBJ2-7; 8 bases fit TRBD1. The germline V gene has CDR1 MNHNS and CDR2 SASEGT. CDR3 size: 14 residues. Unmatched junction bases numbered 6, after V lost 6 bases and J lost 2 bases. The CDR3 coding sequence is TGTGCCAGCAGCGCCGGGACAGGCCCCTACGAGCAGTACTTC. It translates to CASSAGTGPYEQYF.

The table lists this clonotype with many counts. V usage is TRBV30 and J usage is TRBJ1-2, with 8 bases fitting TRBD1. The ends lost 4 bases at V and 6 bases at J; junction bases unmatched: 7. In germline, CDR1 is GTSNPN, CDR2 SVGIG (reference sequence). This CDR3 contains 13 residues. CDR3 in amino acids: CAWNQDRDHGYTF. The CDR3 nucleotides are TGTGCCTGGAATCAGGACAGGGATCATGGCTACACCTTC.

Ten or more counts support this clonotype. The gene calls are TRBV6-1 and TRBJ1-5, with D maybe TRBD1 (6 bases). Germline CDR1 and CDR2: MNHNS and SASEGT. Trimming removed 8 bases from V and 2 bases from J, with 19 bases in between. The CDR3 loop spans 16 amino acids. The CDR3 region has the DNA TGTGCCAGCGTAGACCCCCCACAGGGCGGCAATCAGCCCCAGCATTTT. It translates to CASVDPPQGGNQPQHF.

This clonotype appeared many times. The chain employs TRBV20-1 and TRBJ2-2; 8 bases are shared with TRBD1. CDR1 and CDR2 from the germline V gene are DFQATT and SNEGSKA (reference sequence). V was clipped by 1 base and J by 7 bases; unmatched bases: 5. CDR3 length: 14 amino acids. The CDR3 DNA reads TGCAGTGCTAGAGTCGACAGGGGAGGCGGGGAGCTGTTTTTT. Its translation is CSARVDRGGGELFF.

This clonotype was found a few times. The chain couples TRBV7-9 to TRBJ2-7; no definite D call. Germline CDR1 is SEHNR and CDR2 is FQNEAQ (reference sequence). V was cut by 6 bases and J by 0 bases, with 9 bases left in between. CDR3 length: 13 amino acids. CDR3 coding DNA: TGTGCCAGCAGTCCGAGACTCTCCTACGAGCAGTACTTC. Amino acid sequence: CASSPRLSYEQYF.

V and J are TRBV6-4 and TRBJ2-5, with a possible D match to TRBD1 (5 bases). Trimming pared 1 base from V and 5 bases from J, leaving 8 bases between. The CDR3 sequence is 13 residues long. Germline CDR1 and CDR2: MRHNA and SNTAGT. DNA for the CDR3: TGTGCCAGCAGTGACTTGGGGCCGGAGACCCAGTACTTC. It translates to CASSDLGPETQYF.

This clonotype was recorded many times. The chain has TRBV19 and TRBJ2-6, with D possibly TRBD2 on 7 matching bases. The CDR3 runs to 16 residues. The germline V and J ends were trimmed by 3 bases and 2 bases, with 11 bases remaining between them. Looked up from germline, CDR1 is LNHDA and CDR2 is SQIVND (reference sequence). The CDR3 nucleotides are TGTGCCAGTAGTATTTGGGGGGGCCCTGGGGCCAACGTCCTGACTTTC. It codes for CASSIWGGPGANVLTF.

This clonotype was seen more than once but under ten times. The V and J genes are TRBV12-3 or TRBV12-4 and TRBJ1-2; D is unclear. V was clipped by 8 bases and J by 6 bases, with 13 bases between them. The CDR3 is made up of 12 amino acids. The CDR3 DNA is TGTGCCAGCCTCCTCGCCGGCGATGGCTACACCTTC. Amino acid sequence: CASLLAGDGYTF.

This clonotype appeared many times. J is TRBJ1-1 and V is TRBV6-5; D is unclear. Germline V CDR1 and CDR2: MNHEY, SVGAGI. The CDR3 is 17 residues long. V was pared by 0 bases and J by 0 bases, with 14 bases between. The CDR3 DNA follows: TGTGCCAGCAGTTACTCGATCCTAAGGGTCATGAACACTGAAGCTTTCTTT. It specifies CASSYSILRVMNTEAFF.

The chain joins TRBV4-1 to TRBJ1-1; D is unclear. Looked up from germline, CDR1 is MGHRA and CDR2 is YSYEKL. With 0 bases removed from V and 1 base from J, the gap between germline ends came to 21 bases. The CDR3 has 19 amino acids. The CDR3 DNA follows: TGCGCCAGCAGCCAAGATAGGGTGCCAATGACTCCCTCGAACACTGAAGCTTTCTTT. It yields the protein CASSQDRVPMTPSNTEAFF.

This clonotype was recorded many times. V is TRBV9 and J is TRBJ1-5; D unclear. The CDR3 is made up of 12 amino acids. V was cut by 7 bases and J by 2 bases, with 7 bases left in between. The germline V gene has CDR1 SGDLS and CDR2 YYNGEE. DNA for the CDR3: TGTGCCAGCGGAATGGGCAATCAGCCCCAGCATTTT. As protein: CASGMGNQPQHF.

This clonotype was observed a few times. The chain links TRBV15 to TRBJ2-7; D is ambiguous. The CDR3 loop spans 14 amino acids. V lost 0 bases and J 0 bases, leaving 6 bases between the germline ends. CDR1 and CDR2 from the germline V gene are LNHNV and YYDKDF (reference sequence). This chain's CDR3 is CATSREERSYEQYF. The CDR3 region has the DNA TGTGCCACCAGCAGAGAAGAGCGCTCCTACGAGCAGTACTTC.

This clonotype was seen ten or more times. The V and J genes are TRBV2 and TRBJ1-1; D remains unclear. CDR3 length: 13 residues. Trimming took off 4 bases at V and 1 base at J, with 7 bases between the two ends. Germline V gene lookup returns CDR1 SNHLY and CDR2 FYNNEI. The CDR3 DNA sequence: TGTGCCAGCAGTGTACACGAGAACACTGAAGCTTTCTTT. Translation gives CASSVHENTEAFF.

V and J are TRBV11-2 and TRBJ2-5; 9 bases agree with TRBD2. CDR3 length: 17 amino acids. J gave up 1 base and V 1 base, and 7 bases lay outside the gene matches. Germline CDR1 reads SGHAT; CDR2 reads FQNNGV. The CDR3 bases are TGTGCCAGCAGCTTAGGTCAGCGGGGGGACATCCAAGAGACCCAGTACTTC. Protein product: CASSLGQRGDIQETQYF.

The sample holds many counts of this clonotype. V gene TRBV20-1 combines with J gene TRBJ1-2; 7 bases are a match to TRBD1. This CDR3 is 16 amino acids long. Trimming cost V 6 bases and J 3 bases; bases outside gene matches: 16. Germline V gives CDR1 DFQATT, CDR2 SNEGSKA (reference sequence). CDR3 coding DNA: TGCAGTGCAACCGCATTTCGACTTCAGGGGGACTATGGCTACACCTTC. It translates to CSATAFRLQGDYGYTF.

In this sample, this clonotype turned up many times. The rearrangement links TRBV7-3 to TRBJ2-5, with D perhaps TRBD1 or TRBD2 (6 bases each). Trimming removed 5 bases at V and 5 bases at J, with 18 bases between. This CDR3 comprises 15 residues. Germline CDR1 and CDR2: SGHTA and FQGTGA. DNA of the CDR3: TGTGCCAGCAGCCCCCAGGGAGGAGGGGGGGAGACCCAGTACTTC. Translation: CASSPQGGGGETQYF.

This clonotype was picked up many times. The genes are TRBV4-1 and TRBJ1-1, with a possible D match to TRBD1 (6 bases). The CDR3 sequence is 14 residues long. Trimming took off 1 base at V and 5 bases at J, with 11 bases between the two ends. Looked up from germline, CDR1 is MGHRA and CDR2 is YSYEKL. The CDR3 is CASSQGPRGTEAFF. DNA of the CDR3: TGCGCCAGCAGCCAAGGGCCAAGGGGGACTGAAGCTTTCTTT.

This clonotype was seen many times. The CDR3 is CASSPVGLGGYTF. For the CDR3, the DNA is TGTGCCAGCAGCCCTGTGGGGTTGGGTGGCTACACCTTC. The rearrangement links TRBV6-2 or TRBV6-3 to TRBJ1-2; no firm D call. The CDR3 runs 13 residues. V was clipped by 6 bases and J by 7 bases, with 15 bases between them. Germline-derived CDR1 and CDR2 are MNHEY and SVGEGT.

This clonotype turned up a few times. This chain joins TRBV12-3 or TRBV12-4 and TRBJ1-1; D may be TRBD1 (6 bases). This CDR3 region has 15 residues. The V and J ends lost 5 bases and 10 bases respectively, with 23 bases between them. Here the CDR3 DNA reads TGTGCCAGCAGTGGCCCCGTGGGGGCGCCGGACGGAGCTTTCTTT. Translation: CASSGPVGAPDGAFF.